These 28 T cell receptor beta chains originate from one sample sequenced in a study of T-cell reconstitution after alpha-beta-depleted transplantation in children. Unique molecular identifiers tagged the TCRbeta library. TCRdb processed the PCR reads anew with MiXCR; each CDR3 protein has one entry. This table has about 460,000 distinct CDR3 sequences, approximately 13% appearing once. This specimen was PBMCs from the stem cell graft donor, taken from the stem cell graft. The receptors stem from a human donor who donated a stem cell graft to a child with combined immunodeficiency.

The J gene is TRBJ2-1, the V gene TRBV25-1; 13 positions match TRBD2. The CDR3 has 14 residues. J was trimmed by 9 bases and V by 6 bases; bases with no gene match: 5. Germline V gives CDR1 MGHDK, CDR2 SYGVNS. CDR3 DNA: TGTGCCAGCAGCCCGGGACTAGCGGGGCCTGAGCAGTTCTTC. It is translated as CASSPGLAGPEQFF. Full variable domain (remainder filled in from reference TRBV25-1 and TRBJ2-1): EADIYQTPRYLVIGTGKKITLECSQTMGHDKMYWYQQDPGMELHLIHYSYGVNSTEKGDLSSESTVSRIRTEHFPLTLESARPSHTSQYLCASSPGLAGPEQFFGPGTRLTVL.

This clonotype has just a few counts. This chain joins TRBV5-1 and TRBJ2-7; 15 bases line up with TRBD2. Germline CDR1 SGHRS, CDR2 YFSETQ. CDR3 length: 18 amino acids. With 5 bases clipped from V and 0 bases from J, the junction kept 9 bases outside the gene matches. For the CDR3, the DNA is TGCGCCAGCAGATCCGGGACTAGCGGGGGGCCGAGCTCCTACGAGCAGTACTTC. Protein: CASRSGTSGGPSSYEQYF. Looking up the rest from reference TRBV5-1 and TRBJ2-7 gives the full variable domain: KAGVTQTPRYLIKTRGQQVTLSCSPISGHRSVSWYQQTPGQGLQFLFEYFSETQRNKGNFPGRFSGRQFSNSRSEMNVSTLELGDSALYLCASRSGTSGGPSSYEQYFGPGTRLTVT.

This clonotype has ten or more counts. This rearrangement joins TRBV6-4 to TRBJ2-3, with D possibly being TRBD1 or TRBD2 (5 bases each). Germline V gives CDR1 MRHNA, CDR2 SNTAGT. This CDR3 comprises 15 residues. The V and J ends lost 0 bases and 4 bases respectively, with 11 bases between them. CDR3 coding DNA: TGTGCCAGCAGTGACTCTTCAGGGCGGGCAGATACGCAGTATTTT. Encoded protein: CASSDSSGRADTQYF.

The rearrangement joins TRBV6-5 to TRBJ2-7; possible D gene TRBD1, 5 bases. The CDR3 totals 11 residues. Germline V gene sequence: CDR1 MNHEY, CDR2 SVGAGI. V was cut by 10 bases and J by 12 bases, with 19 bases left in between. CDR3 nucleotide sequence: TGTGCCACCCACGACTGGGGCGATTCGTACTTC. It encodes CATHDWGDSYF.

J is TRBJ2-3 and V is TRBV4-3; maybe TRBD2 (5 bases). The CDR3 extends over 17 amino acids. Germline values: CDR1 LGHNA, CDR2 YSLEER. V was shortened by 0 bases and J by 0 bases, with 13 bases between the two germline ends. The CDR3 sequence: CASSQDLDYPSTDTQYF. The CDR3 DNA reads as TGCGCCAGCAGCCAAGATTTAGACTACCCGAGCACAGATACGCAGTATTTT.

V usage is TRBV25-1 and J usage is TRBJ2-7; D might be TRBD2 (6 bases). The V end lost 3 bases, the J end lost 2 bases, and 14 bases lay between the germline ends. The germline V gene has CDR1 MGHDK and CDR2 SYGVNS. This CDR3 has 15 amino acids. CDR3 nucleotides: TGTGCCAGCAGTGACGGGTGGAGGGGAACCTACGAGCAGTACTTC. Its protein is CASSDGWRGTYEQYF.

The chain couples TRBV7-2 to TRBJ1-4; D is unclear. This CDR3 has 14 residues. Germline V gene lookup returns CDR1 SGHTA and CDR2 FQGNSA. Between the trimmed V and J ends, which lost 1 base and 8 bases, there was a span of 11 bases. As DNA, the CDR3 is TGTGCCAGCAGCTTAGTGTACGGTCACGAAAAACTGTTTTTT. Translating gives CASSLVYGHEKLFF. The full variable domain, with the rest looked up from reference TRBV7-2 and TRBJ1-4, is GAGVSQSPSNKVTEKGKDVELRCDPISGHTALYWYRQSLGQGLEFLIYFQGNSAPDKSGLPSDRFSAERTGGSVSTLTIQRTQQEDSAVYLCASSLVYGHEKLFFGSGTQLSVL.

Ten or more counts support this clonotype. The chain joins TRBV11-2 to TRBJ2-2; no clear D. Germline CDR1 is SGHAT and CDR2 is FQNNGV. The CDR3 loop spans 19 amino acids. V gave up 0 bases and J gave up 1 base, with 18 bases separating them. The CDR3 region is CASSLDRPTLTGNTGELFF. Here the CDR3 DNA reads TGTGCCAGCAGCTTAGACAGGCCCACGTTAACCGGGAACACCGGGGAGCTGTTTTTT. Complete variable domain (other parts from reference TRBV11-2 and TRBJ2-2): EAGVAQSPRYKIIEKRQSVAFWCNPISGHATLYWYQQILGQGPKLLIQFQNNGVVDDSQLPKDRFSAERLKGVDSTLKIQPAKLEDSAVYLCASSLDRPTLTGNTGELFFGEGSRLTVL.

This clonotype has ten or more counts. The chain employs TRBV7-2 and TRBJ1-5; 8 bases match TRBD1. The CDR3 is 15 amino acids. The V gene end was trimmed by 5 bases and the J gene end by 3 bases; junction bases not matched to a gene: 6. Germline V gives CDR1 SGHTA, CDR2 FQGNSA. The CDR3 reads CASSPRTGINQPQHF. Here the CDR3 DNA reads TGTGCCAGCAGCCCTAGGACAGGGATCAATCAGCCCCAGCATTTT.

This clonotype appeared a single time. The chain joins TRBV12-3 or TRBV12-4 to TRBJ2-3; 11 bases are shared with TRBD2. The trim removed 2 bases at V and 0 bases at J, leaving 7 bases unmatched. This CDR3 spans 18 amino acids. The CDR3 DNA is TGTGCCAGCAGTTTACTAGCGGGGGGACAACCTAGCACAGATACGCAGTATTTT. Protein sequence: CASSLLAGGQPSTDTQYF.

This clonotype came up a few times. The chain carries TRBV2 and TRBJ2-7, with 13 bases that match TRBD2. From germline, CDR1 is SNHLY and CDR2 FYNNEI. The CDR3 consists of 14 residues. V gave up 6 bases and J gave up 8 bases; unmatched junction bases: 7. CDR3 nucleotide sequence: TGTGCCAGCAGGGGACTAGCGGGAACAGACAAGCAGTACTTC. It is translated as CASRGLAGTDKQYF.

The J gene is TRBJ2-7, the V gene TRBV12-3 or TRBV12-4, with D tentatively TRBD1 or TRBD2 (5 bases each). The CDR3 length is 15 residues. V was shortened by 3 bases and J by 0 bases, with 12 bases between the two germline ends. In DNA, the CDR3 is TGTGCCAGCAGTTTTTGGGCAGGGAGCTCCTACGAGCAGTACTTC. It yields the protein CASSFWAGSSYEQYF.

This clonotype was seen only a few times. CDR3 sequence (DNA): TGTGCCAGCAGCCAAGTCGGGACTAGTCGGGTCGAGCAGTACTTC. This codes for CASSQVGTSRVEQYF. The chain joins TRBV14 to TRBJ2-7; TRBD2 matches at 8 bases. The CDR3 is made up of 15 amino acids. V lost 1 base and J lost 6; bases outside the gene matches: 8. CDR1 is SGHDN, CDR2 FVKESK, per germline.

V usage is TRBV2 and J usage is TRBJ1-1; TRBD1 is a possible D gene (6 bases). Germline CDR1 and CDR2: SNHLY and FYNNEI. The germline V and J ends were trimmed by 6 bases and 5 bases, with 13 bases remaining between them. The CDR3 loop spans 13 amino acids. The DNA of the CDR3 is TGTGCCAGCAGGTTGGGGGCAGAAACTGAAGCTTTCTTT. This gives the protein CASRLGAETEAFF. Full variable domain (rest looked up from reference TRBV2 and TRBJ1-1): EPEVTQTPSHQVTQMGQEVILRCVPISNHLYFYWYRQILGQKVEFLVSFYNNEISEKSEIFDDQFSVERPDGSNFTLKIRSTKLEDSAMYFCASRLGAETEAFFGQGTRLTVV.

CDR3 in amino acids: CASSSLSFVRVDTEAFF. Here the CDR3 DNA reads TGTGCCAGCAGTTCCCTTTCTTTCGTTCGGGTCGACACTGAAGCTTTCTTT. The chain recombines TRBV6-2 or TRBV6-3 with TRBJ1-1; D uncertain. The CDR3 loop spans 17 amino acids. The germline gives CDR1 MNHEY, CDR2 SVGEGT. V was shortened by 4 bases and J by 3 bases, with 21 bases between the two germline ends.

This clonotype was observed a few times. This chain connects TRBV9 to TRBJ2-1; D is unresolved. Germline CDR1 reads SGDLS; CDR2 reads YYNGEE. The length of the CDR3 is 15 residues. V lost 4 bases and J 0 bases, leaving 11 bases between the germline ends. DNA for the CDR3: TGTGCCAGCAGCACCGTTTGGGACTCCTACAATGAGCAGTTCTTC. Encoded protein: CASSTVWDSYNEQFF.

The V call is TRBV7-9, the J call TRBJ2-1, with D tentatively TRBD1 (5 bases). CDR3 length: 14 amino acids. Germline CDR1 reads SEHNR; CDR2 reads FQNEAQ (reference sequence). Trimming stripped 0 bases from V and 8 bases from J, with 11 bases between. CDR3 sequence reads: CASSLAQGRDEQFF. The CDR3 DNA follows: TGTGCCAGCAGCTTAGCGCAGGGTCGAGATGAGCAGTTCTTC.

The sample holds many counts of this clonotype. This chain uses TRBV4-3 with TRBJ2-3, with 8 positions matching TRBD1. The V gene end was trimmed by 0 bases and the J gene end by 3 bases; junction bases not matched to a gene: 5. This CDR3 region has 16 residues. CDR1 is LGHNA and CDR2 is YSLEER in the germline V gene. DNA for the CDR3: TGCGCCAGCAGCCAAGAACGGGACAGGTCGACAGATACGCAGTATTTT. It codes for CASSQERDRSTDTQYF.

The chain recombines TRBV6-5 with TRBJ1-1, with D possibly being TRBD1 (6 bases). Trimming took off 2 bases at V and 0 bases at J, with 16 bases between the two ends. CDR1 is MNHEY and CDR2 is SVGAGI in the germline V gene. This CDR3 has 17 amino acids. The CDR3: CASSYERAGVLNTEAFF. The DNA of the CDR3 is TGTGCCAGCAGTTACGAGCGTGCAGGGGTGCTGAACACTGAAGCTTTCTTT.

This clonotype has ten or more counts. This chain links TRBV7-2 with TRBJ1-1; D possibly corresponds to TRBD1 (6 bases). CDR3 length: 15 amino acids. The germline V and J ends were trimmed by 5 bases and 7 bases, with 20 bases remaining between them. Germline CDR1 reads SGHTA; CDR2 reads FQGNSA. CDR3 sequence: CASSNRQGQTGEAFF. The CDR3 coding sequence is TGTGCCAGCAGCAATCGGCAGGGACAAACGGGTGAAGCTTTCTTT.

DNA for the CDR3: TGTGCCACCCGGACAGGCCCTAATCAGCCCCAGCATTTT. The encoded protein is CATRTGPNQPQHF. The chain joins TRBV6-6 to TRBJ1-5; 7 positions match TRBD1. The CDR3 is 13 residues long. Germline V lookup: CDR1 MNHNY, CDR2 SVGAGI (reference sequence). Trimming removed 10 bases from V and 4 bases from J; junction bases left unmatched: 7.

This clonotype showed up just a few times. The chain combines TRBV5-1 with TRBJ1-1; no definite D call. Germline CDR1 reads SGHRS; CDR2 reads YFSETQ. The germline V and J ends were trimmed by 1 base and 7 bases, with 8 bases remaining between them. The CDR3 sequence is 12 residues long. The CDR3 spells CASSLFDVEAFF. Written as DNA, the CDR3 is TGCGCCAGCAGCTTGTTCGACGTTGAAGCTTTCTTT.

This clonotype has a handful of counts. V gene TRBV5-5 combines with J gene TRBJ2-1, with unresolved D. CDR3 size: 17 residues. Between the trimmed V and J ends, which lost 2 bases and 0 bases, there was a span of 15 bases. Germline values: CDR1 SGHKS, CDR2 YYEKEE (reference sequence). The CDR3 sequence is CASSFGWPKSSYNEQFF. The DNA for the CDR3 is TGTGCCAGCAGCTTTGGGTGGCCCAAGAGCTCCTACAATGAGCAGTTCTTC.

The table lists this clonotype with many counts. V is TRBV4-3 and J is TRBJ2-3; D not resolved. The germline V gene has CDR1 LGHNA and CDR2 YSLEER. The CDR3 is 17 amino acids. V lost 0 bases to trimming and J lost 0 bases, with 13 bases between them. Here the CDR3 DNA reads TGCGCCAGCAGCCAAGATTATGGGCGGCCTAGCACAGATACGCAGTATTTT. This translates into CASSQDYGRPSTDTQYF.

Ten or more counts support this clonotype. V gene TRBV20-1 combines with J gene TRBJ2-7; 12 bases map to TRBD2. This CDR3 is 15 amino acids long. Germline CDR1 DFQATT, CDR2 SNEGSKA (reference sequence). With V trimmed by 2 bases and J by 5 bases, 7 bases remained unmatched. CDR3 sequence: CSARRRTSGTHEQYF. The CDR3 bases are TGCAGTGCTAGAAGGCGGACTAGCGGGACCCACGAGCAGTACTTC.

This clonotype turned up a few times. The rearrangement uses TRBV6-1 and TRBJ1-2, with D possibly TRBD1 on 6 matching bases. Germline CDR1 reads MNHNS; CDR2 reads SASEGT. V was cut by 6 bases and J by 8 bases, with 25 bases left in between. The CDR3 runs 16 residues. DNA for the CDR3: TGTGCCAGCAGACCTCTACAGGGAGGCTCTATGGGAGGCTACACCTTC. It codes for CASRPLQGGSMGGYTF.

This clonotype was seen ten or more times. The V call is TRBV5-1, the J call TRBJ1-2; a weak D match, TRBD1 (6 bases). The CDR3 sequence is 14 residues long. Trimming took 1 base from V and 4 from J, leaving 11 bases between them. Germline V gene lookup returns CDR1 SGHRS and CDR2 YFSETQ. The CDR3 loop is CASSLTGIVYGYTF. The CDR3 DNA is TGCGCCAGCAGCTTGACAGGGATTGTCTATGGCTACACCTTC.

This clonotype was seen only a few times. The chain recombines TRBV20-1 with TRBJ2-3; D unresolved. Looked up from germline, CDR1 is DFQATT and CDR2 is SNEGSKA (reference sequence). Trimming took off 4 bases at V and 3 bases at J, with 14 bases between the two ends. CDR3 size: 14 residues. The DNA of the CDR3 is TGCAGTGCTATATACGGCCCCAGGACAGATACGCAGTATTTT. Translated: CSAIYGPRTDTQYF.